This is a list of T cell receptor beta chains from one sample in a study of blood T cell repertoires in COVID-19. Sequenced by immunoSEQ multiplex PCR; TCRdb stores in-frame clones only, minus some. Of over 200,000 clones in the sample, nearly 90% were seen once. Sequenced material: PBMCs or T cells enriched from blood (not recorded which). These TCRs come from a man in his thirties or forties who had recovered from COVID-19. CDR3s include the opening cysteine and the closing phenylalanine or tryptophan. The size of a clone is reported for some rows only, either as once, few or many, or as a class for expanded clones.

j_call clone_size v_call cdr3_aa
TRBJ1-6 NA TRBV10-3 CAISESPQGRIDSPLHF
TRBJ2-2 few TRBV10-1 CASSDSGPGFELFF
TRBJ1-2 once TRBV24-1 CATGQEGYGYTF
TRBJ2-6 NA TRBV4-3 CASSQDPGRSGANVLTF
TRBJ1-2 NA TRBV9 CASSVDYGSVANYGYTF
TRBJ2-7 few TRBV2 CASSGQGAGEQYF
TRBJ1-1 NA TRBV6-5 CASSGSPRGATEAFF
TRBJ2-7 NA TRBV30 CAWSLPGQFYEQYF
TRBJ1-4 NA TRBV27 CASSMADSRLGKLFF
TRBJ1-1 NA TRBV5-1 CASSRAGAGNTEAFF
TRBJ1-1 NA TRBV7-7 CASSSGTDLFF
TRBJ1-2 NA TRBV5-1 CASSPEVYTF
TRBJ2-7 NA TRBV11-2 CASSPGYEQYF
TRBJ2-7 NA TRBV27 CASNRRGSAAYEQYF
TRBJ1-2 NA TRBV12-2 CASRFLSGAGDHYGYTF
TRBJ1-2 NA TRBV7-2 CASSPWTGGNYGYTF
TRBJ2-5 NA TRBV5-1 CATNSGTDQETQYF
TRBJ2-1 NA TRBV24-1 CATSELADEQFF
TRBJ1-4 NA TRBV4-2 CASSQGGGGEKLFF